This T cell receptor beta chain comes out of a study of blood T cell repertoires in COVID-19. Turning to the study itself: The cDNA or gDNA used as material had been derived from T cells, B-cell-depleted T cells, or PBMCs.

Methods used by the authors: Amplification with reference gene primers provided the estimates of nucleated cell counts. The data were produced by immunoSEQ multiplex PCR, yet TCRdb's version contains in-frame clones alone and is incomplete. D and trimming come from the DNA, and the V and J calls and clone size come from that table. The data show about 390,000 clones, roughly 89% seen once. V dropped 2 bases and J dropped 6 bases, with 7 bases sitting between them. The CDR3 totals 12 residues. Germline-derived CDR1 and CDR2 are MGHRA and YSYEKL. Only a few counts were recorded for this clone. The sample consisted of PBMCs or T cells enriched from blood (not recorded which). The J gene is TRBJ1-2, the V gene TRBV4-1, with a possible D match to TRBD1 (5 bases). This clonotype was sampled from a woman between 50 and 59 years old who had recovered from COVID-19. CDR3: CASSQKGDGYTF. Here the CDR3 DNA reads TGCGCCAGCAGCCAAAAAGGGGATGGCTACACCTTC.